The T cell receptor beta chain under discussion was sequenced for a study of cytomegalovirus exposure and HLA in healthy donors (dated by TCRdb to about 2017). With regard to the full study: An earlier analysis of around 600 of the donors reported 250 to 300 Gb of sequence data and 100 million to 140 million unique TCR beta sequences from 150 million to 200 million T cells. The study profiled the T cell repertoires of approximately 700 subjects by immunosequencing and related them to cytomegalovirus serostatus. Besides the first cohort of around 670 subjects, a separate validation cohort made up of 90 to 150 different subjects was used. Of the roughly 410 genotyped donors, more than 75% were placed in the genetic ancestry cluster associated with self-reported Caucasian donors. HLA typing covered class I and class II loci at four-digit resolution. To predict cytomegalovirus infection status, the study combined high-throughput TCR immunosequencing, statistical association of individual TCRs with disease status, and machine learning. Typing coverage varied by locus: roughly 620-640 donors for A, B, C, DRB1 and DQB1; approximately 560 for DQA1; around 570 for DPA1; about 450 for DPB1. Every discovery cohort repertoire had been produced on one sequencing platform. The study aimed to test whether cataloging public T cell receptors could reveal signatures of past pathogen exposure. Among roughly 370 genotyped donors of the cohort, an average of roughly 240,000 unique TCR beta nucleotide sequences were sequenced per donor, 15% to 20% of them non-productive. An early release that covered several hundred HLA-typed donors contained approximately 300 gigabases of sequencing data and around 85 million unique TCR sequences. An earlier analysis of some 500 of the donors applied high-throughput TCR beta sequencing to assess whether each TCR beta V gene segment acted as functional or pseudogenic. Donor age, sex, ethnicity and CMV serostatus were compiled alongside the repertoire data. Rather than using new phenotypic data, the later analysis identified candidate immune exposures from TCR beta sequences and from how often those sequences occurred across donors. In a later analysis, previously published TCR beta repertoires from 670 or so donors were re-analyzed and high-resolution HLA genotyping was added so that TCR occurrence patterns could be studied. A later genetic analysis used genome-wide SNP genotypes for about 60% of the roughly 700 donors, treating that subset as a discovery cohort. Because of strong linkage in the cohort, four to six DR-DQ haplotypes were treated as single units for association and clustering. The study at large found these results: In the study, around 150 TCR beta chains were listed as associated with cytomegalovirus. A later analysis found that HLA-associated TCR beta chains were more clonally expanded and had lower generation probabilities than equally common non-associated chains. According to a later analysis, most CMV-associated TCR beta chains appeared to be HLA-restricted, and the HLA associations seemed to be driven largely by CMV exposure. The classifier was reported to diagnose cytomegalovirus status with high specificity and sensitivity in both the original cohort and the validation cohort. Specific HLA alleles were associated with some 15,000 TCR beta sequences at a false discovery rate of 0.05 in a later analysis. Broadly in line with IMGT annotations, most TCR beta V segments showed up in productive rearrangements about 90% or about 30% of the time in an earlier analysis of several hundred of the donors. A later genetic analysis reported fewer N-insertions in productive TCRs among donors in an Asian-associated ancestry cluster than the roughly 670-donor mean. Because counts were too low, about 15 rarely observed V segments, including chromosome 9 orphons, were left out of the earlier analysis of about 620 of the donors. In a later analysis, several top co-occurrence clusters were reported to appear linked to parvovirus B19, influenza, CMV and Epstein-Barr virus. Presence/absence analyses assumed roughly uniform sequencing depth across donors, an assumption that may not hold. Most TCR sequences were seen in very few donors, while some public TCRs were found in many individuals. This cohort had only TCR beta chains sequenced, and the lack of alpha or paired-chain data limited which features could be detected. A further reported finding was that TCR beta sequences accurately predicted the HLA-A and HLA-B alleles for most subjects in the first cohort. Linkage disequilibrium might explain the correlated functional status among segregating V segments, but an unknown experimental factor could not be ruled out. A later genetic analysis associated a missense DCLRE1C variant with V-gene and J-gene trimming of TCR beta chains, and an independent cohort replicated the association. Some IMGT-functional V segments, including TRBV6-2 and TRBV6-3, could not be distinguished by the 87-base-pair reads and were therefore excluded. The authors suggested that the approach could potentially be extended to other disease states and immunological phenotypes. Because some donors lacked HLA typing at each locus, the association tests relied only on the typed subset. When HLA alleles, especially DR and DQ, strongly co-occurred, attributing TCR associations to individual alleles was difficult. In vitro tests confirmed that three of the cytomegalovirus-associated TCR beta chains recognize cytomegalovirus antigens. According to a later analysis, TCR association rates differed among HLA loci, with DRB1 alleles showing the most associated TCRs and HLA-C alleles showing the fewest. For the cohort, immune exposure information was limited to CMV serostatus. The sequencing pipeline was judged likely to have produced a cluster of highly shared sequence variants as a technical artifact.

The cohort was made up of hundreds of healthy bone marrow donors. At the time of sampling, every cohort member was nominally healthy, though immune exposures that went unrecorded were likely present. The donor was CMV seropositive and was included in the group of almost 300 seropositive cohort members. Every donor gave a peripheral blood sample, and the peripheral blood mononuclear cells from that sample were used for TCR beta sequencing. Genomic DNA extraction from the blood cell samples was performed with the Qiagen DNeasy Blood Extraction Kit. About this clone: There is no known antigen for this receptor.

The library came from the immunoSEQ multiplex PCR assay. A mixture of 60 forward primers for TCR Vbeta segments and 13 reverse primers for TCR Jbeta segments was used in the multiplex PCR. The CDR3 region of rearranged TCR beta genes was amplified from genomic DNA by a multiplex PCR assay. The Illumina HiSeq System was used to sequence the amplified TCR beta libraries as 87-base-pair reads. The authors' analysis ran thus. A later analysis counted approximately 84 million unique TCR beta chains across the 666 repertoires, and about 10 million of these chains were shared by at least two donors. Raw reads were error-corrected and collapsed into unique sequences with a nearest-neighbor algorithm that merged closely related sequences to remove PCR and sequencing errors. To assign V, D and J gene segments, CDR3 sequences were aligned to IMGT reference sequences. For a sequence to be retained, a match of at least six nucleotides was required to both a V gene segment and a J gene segment. Rearrangements were classified as productive when the CDR3 lacked stop codons and remained in frame with V and J, and all other rearrangements were classified as non-productive. CDR3 was defined according to IMGT convention as the region running from the second conserved V-encoded cysteine to the conserved J-encoded phenylalanine. The earlier analysis of approximately 590 of the donors excluded any sequence lacking an unambiguous match to a single V gene segment. An earlier analysis of around 600 of the donors classified V segments as functional when productive rearrangements were above 56.7% and as segregating when the standard deviation between donors was above 5%. A statistical classification framework was built for diagnosing cytomegalovirus status from the catalog of TCR beta chain sequences. In a later analysis, V and J genes were assigned by comparing TCR nucleotide sequences against IMGT/GENE-DB human TR gene sequences. A later analysis assigned CDR3 sequences and most-parsimonious VDJ recombination scenarios with the TCRdist pipeline. In a later analysis, each TCR beta chain was defined by its CDR3 amino acid sequence together with its V-gene family, and reads lacking a unique V-gene family were excluded. As a way to deal with suspected cross-contamination and a sequencing artifact, a later analysis dropped approximately 570 nucleotide sequences that were highly shared and had low generation probability. A later analysis calculated a clonal expansion index for each public chain from normalized within-repertoire ranks of inferred template counts. In a later analysis, generation probabilities were computed with a VDJ recombination model fitted to out-of-frame rearrangements, and the resulting probabilities were checked against IGoR. Hypergeometric tests were used in a later analysis to score TCR-TCR, TCR-HLA and TCR-CMV co-occurrence, with a repertoire-size bias correction applied to the TCR pairs. A later analysis estimated false discovery rates by permuting HLA or CMV assignments 20 times. In a later analysis, co-occurring TCRs were grouped using DBSCAN, and TCRdist sequence similarity was added for clustering within HLA-allele-positive subsets. Co-occurrence clustering excluded repertoires with fewer than 30,000 or more than 120,000 public chains, plus five with anomalous nucleotide sharing. Entries here come from immuneACCESS through TCRdb and include only in-frame sequences with V and J called. Some clones fail to appear in such tables; in the studies checked, an unresolved V gene covers under half of the shortfall, and the cause of the remainder is unknown. V, J and clone size derive from that table, while D and trimming were established from the DNA sequence. The sample table on file contains tens of thousands of clones. Together, the top ten hold approximately 3.9% of the sample.

CDR1 and CDR2 are drawn from the germline V gene (reference sequence): LNHDA, SQIVND. V trim: 3 bases; J trim: 5 bases; unmatched bases: 2. Inclusive of the bounding cysteine and phenylalanine, the CDR3 is 14 residues long. Kept here is only the CDR3 DNA, which spans 42 bases and is read in frame from base 1. This chain joins TRBV19 to TRBJ2-5, with 11 bases aligning to TRBD1. The specimen was PBMCs. This sequence was found in a female donor in good health and CMV-seropositive. In nucleotide form, the sequence is TGTGCCAGTAGTATGGACAGGGGGCGGGAGACCCAGTACTTC. Translation gives CASSMDRGRETQYF.